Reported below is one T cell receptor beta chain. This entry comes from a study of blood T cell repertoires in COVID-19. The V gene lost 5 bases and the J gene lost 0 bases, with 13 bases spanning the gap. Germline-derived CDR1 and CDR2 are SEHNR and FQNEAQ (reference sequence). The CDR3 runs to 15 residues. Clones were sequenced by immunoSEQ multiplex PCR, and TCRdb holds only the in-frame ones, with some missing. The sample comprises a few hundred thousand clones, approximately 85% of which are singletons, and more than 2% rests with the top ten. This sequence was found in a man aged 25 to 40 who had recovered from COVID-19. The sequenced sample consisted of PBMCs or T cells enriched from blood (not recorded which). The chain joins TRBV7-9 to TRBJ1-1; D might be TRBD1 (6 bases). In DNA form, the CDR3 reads TGTGCCAGCAGCCCCGGACAGAAGCTGAACACTGAAGCTTTCTTT. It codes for CASSPGQKLNTEAFF.